Here is one T cell receptor (beta chain) with its context. Its matching antigen is unknown. Sequencing used immunoSEQ multiplex PCR; TCRdb keeps in-frame clones, though not all of them. The table has 1.4 million or so clones, 97% to 99% seen once. The data are from a study of shared clonotypes between healthy human individuals. Notes on the study in general: Four donors shared around 5% of their naive CD4 clonotypes. The low donor count limited represented genetic and exposure-history diversity. Researchers sampled blood only, noting tissue repertoires likely differ. Rarefaction demonstrated incomplete sorted-subset sequencing despite large depth.

The CDR3 loop spans 15 amino acids. Trimming took 4 bases from V and 6 from J, leaving 15 bases between them. CDR1 KGHSH and CDR2 LQKENI come from the germline V gene. Material for sequencing was naive CD4+ T cells sorted from blood. Subset denoted: CD45RA+ positively selected. This rearrangement joins TRBV18 to TRBJ1-4; D is unresolved. The origin of this receptor is a man aged 30 to 39 in good health. DNA of the CDR3: TGTGCCAGCTCACTGTCCACGGCGAACTATGAAAAACTGTTTTTT. Translated: CASSLSTANYEKLFF.